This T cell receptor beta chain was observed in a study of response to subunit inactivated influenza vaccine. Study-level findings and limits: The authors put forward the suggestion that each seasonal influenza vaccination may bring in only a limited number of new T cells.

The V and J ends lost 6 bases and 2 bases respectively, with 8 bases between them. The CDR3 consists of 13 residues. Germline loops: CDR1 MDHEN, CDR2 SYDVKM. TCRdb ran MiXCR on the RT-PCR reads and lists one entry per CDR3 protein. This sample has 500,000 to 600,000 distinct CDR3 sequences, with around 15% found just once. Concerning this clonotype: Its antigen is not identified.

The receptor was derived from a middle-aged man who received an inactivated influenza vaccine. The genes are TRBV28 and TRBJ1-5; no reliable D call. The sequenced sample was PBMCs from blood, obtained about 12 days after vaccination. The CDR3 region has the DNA TGTGCCAGCAGGGGTCTAGGCAATCAGCCCCAGCATTTT. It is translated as CASRGLGNQPQHF.